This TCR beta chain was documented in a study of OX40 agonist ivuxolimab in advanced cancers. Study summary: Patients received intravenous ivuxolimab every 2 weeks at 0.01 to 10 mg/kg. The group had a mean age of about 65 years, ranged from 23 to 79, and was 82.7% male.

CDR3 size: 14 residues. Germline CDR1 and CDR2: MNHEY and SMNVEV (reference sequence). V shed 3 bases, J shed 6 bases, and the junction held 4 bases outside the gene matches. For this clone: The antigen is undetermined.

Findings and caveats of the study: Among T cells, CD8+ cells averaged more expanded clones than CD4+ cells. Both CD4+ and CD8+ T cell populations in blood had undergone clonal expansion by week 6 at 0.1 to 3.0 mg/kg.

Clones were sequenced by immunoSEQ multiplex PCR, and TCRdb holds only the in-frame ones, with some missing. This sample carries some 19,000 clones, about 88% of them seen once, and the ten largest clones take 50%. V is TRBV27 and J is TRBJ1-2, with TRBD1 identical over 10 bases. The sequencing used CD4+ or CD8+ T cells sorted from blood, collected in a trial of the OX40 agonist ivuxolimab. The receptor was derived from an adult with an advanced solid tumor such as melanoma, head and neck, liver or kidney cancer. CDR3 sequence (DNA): TGTGCCAGCAGTTTCCCCGGGACAGGGGATGGCTACACCTTC. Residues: CASSFPGTGDGYTF.